The 22 T cell receptor beta chains given below trace back to one sample, sequenced in a study of control samples from healthy donors and cancer patients. Libraries were prepared by immunoSEQ multiplex PCR; TCRdb keeps only in-frame clonotypes and omits some of them. The repertoire holds approximately 140,000 clones, with over 85% as singletons. Sequenced: PBMCs. The receptors shown here come from a man aged 45 to 65 with head and neck cancer.

V gene TRBV5-6 combines with J gene TRBJ2-2; D possibly corresponds to TRBD1 (5 bases). The germline V gene has CDR1 SGHDT and CDR2 YYEEEE. The CDR3 length is 18 residues. The V gene lost 0 bases and the J gene lost 2 bases, with 17 bases spanning the gap. CDR3 sequence reads: CASSLGGARLFNTGELFF. The CDR3, as DNA: TGTGCCAGCAGCTTGGGGGGCGCCCGTCTATTTAACACCGGGGAGCTGTTTTTT.

A single count supports this clone. V gene TRBV19 combines with J gene TRBJ2-7; tentatively, D is TRBD2 (6 bases). The germline CDR1 and CDR2 sequences are LNHDA and SQIVND (reference sequence). Trimming took off 1 base at V and 2 bases at J, with 12 bases between the two ends. The CDR3 has 15 amino acids. Here the CDR3 reads CASSIASAGTYEQYF. Written as DNA, the CDR3 is TGTGCCAGTAGTATAGCCAGCGCGGGAACCTACGAGCAGTACTTC.

The V and J genes are TRBV3-1 (or the pseudogene TRBV3-2) and TRBJ1-1; 7 bases are a match to TRBD1. In germline, CDR1 is LGHDT, CDR2 YNNKEL (reference sequence). V dropped 6 bases and J dropped 4; count of bases not matched to a gene: 8. The CDR3 totals 14 residues. The CDR3 is CASSRKNRGTEAFF. CDR3 nucleotides: TGTGCCAGCAGTCGCAAAAACAGGGGCACTGAAGCTTTCTTT.

The chain links TRBV6-5 to TRBJ1-4; D is uncertain. CDR1 is MNHEY, CDR2 SVGAGI, per germline. This CDR3 spans 14 amino acids. Deletions cut 5 bases from V and 2 bases from J, with 9 bases between. CDR3 loop: CASSPYLTNEKLFF. The DNA of the CDR3 is TGTGCCAGCAGTCCATATTTGACTAATGAAAAACTGTTTTTT.

The chain links TRBV11-2 to TRBJ1-6; D may be TRBD1 (5 bases). Looked up from germline, CDR1 is SGHAT and CDR2 is FQNNGV. Trimming removed 1 base from V and 7 bases from J, with 17 bases in between. This CDR3 comprises 17 residues. DNA for the CDR3: TGTGCCAGCAGCTTAGGGGGCGGGACCCTTGGCAATTCACCCCTCCACTTT. Amino acids: CASSLGGGTLGNSPLHF. Filled out from reference TRBV11-2 and TRBJ1-6, the complete variable domain reads EAGVAQSPRYKIIEKRQSVAFWCNPISGHATLYWYQQILGQGPKLLIQFQNNGVVDDSQLPKDRFSAERLKGVDSTLKIQPAKLEDSAVYLCASSLGGGTLGNSPLHFGNGTRLTVT.

V usage is TRBV7-9 and J usage is TRBJ2-1, with D perhaps matching TRBD2 (6 bases). The germline CDR1 and CDR2 sequences are SEHNR and FQNEAQ (reference sequence). The length of the CDR3 is 15 residues. Trimming stripped 2 bases from V and 6 bases from J, with 14 bases between. This CDR3 is CASSLRRREGNEQFF. As DNA, the CDR3 is TGTGCCAGCAGCTTACGCAGGAGGGAAGGCAATGAGCAGTTCTTC.

The J gene is TRBJ2-7, the V gene TRBV28; TRBD1 aligns across 7 bases. Germline CDR1 and CDR2: MDHEN and SYDVKM. This CDR3 has 16 amino acids. V shed 4 bases, J shed 4 bases, and the junction held 13 bases outside the gene matches. The CDR3 reads CASSSAWDSLTYEQYF. The CDR3 DNA is TGTGCCAGCAGTTCCGCGTGGGACAGTCTGACATACGAGCAGTACTTC.

J is TRBJ1-2 and V is TRBV18; 10 positions match TRBD1. There are 18 residues in the CDR3. CDR1 KGHSH and CDR2 LQKENI come from the germline V gene. V lost 4 bases, J lost 4 bases, and 15 bases stayed unmatched. The CDR3 region has the DNA TGTGCCAGCTCACAAAACACCGGGACAGGGGATCCTGGCTATGGCTACACCTTC. This translates into CASSQNTGTGDPGYGYTF. The whole variable domain, remainder taken from reference TRBV18 and TRBJ1-2, is NAGVMQNPRHLVRRRGQEARLRCSPMKGHSHVYWYRQLPEEGLKFMVYLQKENIIDESGMPKERFSAEFPKEGPSILRIQQVVRGDSAAYFCASSQNTGTGDPGYGYTFGSGTRLTVV.

Regarding this clone: The same CDR3 can be traced to other DNA sequences in this sample. The V call is TRBV28, the J call TRBJ1-2; a weak D match, TRBD1 (6 bases). The CDR3 consists of 17 residues. The germline gives CDR1 MDHEN, CDR2 SYDVKM. V shed 6 bases and J shed 0 bases, with 20 bases lying between them. This CDR3 reads CASRGGGAYSTNYGYTF. Here the CDR3 DNA reads TGTGCCAGCAGGGGGGGCGGGGCTTACTCGACTAACTATGGCTACACCTTC.

V gene TRBV5-4 combines with J gene TRBJ2-1; 7 positions agree with TRBD2. V was clipped by 3 bases and J by 0 bases; unmatched bases: 3. This CDR3 comprises 15 residues. The germline V gene encodes CDR1 SGHNT and CDR2 YYREEE (reference sequence). The CDR3 loop reads CASSSAGSSYNEQFF. DNA of the CDR3: TGTGCCAGCAGCTCAGCGGGAAGCTCCTACAATGAGCAGTTCTTC.

The rearrangement joins TRBV5-4 to TRBJ2-2; D is ambiguous. V gave up 1 base and J gave up 5 bases, with 6 bases separating them. Germline V gene data show CDR1 as SGHNT and CDR2 as YYREEE (reference sequence). This CDR3 region has 13 residues. The CDR3 region is CASSLSETGELFF. The CDR3 DNA is TGTGCCAGCAGCTTGAGCGAGACCGGGGAGCTGTTTTTT.

The CDR3 DNA is TGTGCCAGCAGCCAAAAGGTGGGCAGGGTAGGCGGCTACACCTTC. Translating gives CASSQKVGRVGGYTF. This chain uses TRBV16 with TRBJ1-2; possibly TRBD1 for D (5 bases). The V end was cut by 2 bases, the J end by 8 bases, with 18 bases between. The germline gives CDR1 KGHSY, CDR2 FQNENV. The CDR3 loop spans 15 amino acids.

V usage is TRBV5-4 and J usage is TRBJ2-7; 8 nucleotides match TRBD2. This CDR3 is 15 amino acids long. The germline CDR1 and CDR2 sequences are SGHNT and YYREEE (reference sequence). With 4 bases clipped from V and 2 bases from J, the junction kept 8 bases outside the gene matches. CDR3 region: CASSLRERGPYEQYF. The CDR3 DNA sequence: TGTGCCAGCAGCCTCCGGGAGCGGGGGCCCTACGAGCAGTACTTC.

Remarks on this clone: At one boundary the junction diverges from the germline segment, which might be a read error. J is TRBJ1-1 and V is TRBV24-1, with 7 bases identical to TRBD1. Germline loops: CDR1 KGHDR, CDR2 SFDVKD. This CDR3 is 13 amino acids long. CDR3 loop: CATRETGSTEAFF. The CDR3 coding sequence is TGTGCCACCCGTGAGACAGGGAGCACTGAAGCTTTCTTT.

The gene calls are TRBV10-2 and TRBJ1-1, with D unclear. Germline V gene lookup returns CDR1 WSHSY and CDR2 SAAADI. The V end was cut by 5 bases, the J end by 5 bases, with 15 bases between. This CDR3 is built from 14 residues. CDR3 coding DNA: TGCGCCAGCAGTCTGACACCACCCCCAACTGAAGCTTTCTTT. It translates to CASSLTPPPTEAFF.

The count of this clone is one. The chain combines TRBV5-4 with TRBJ2-1, with a tentative D call TRBD1 (6 bases). The CDR3 is made up of 15 amino acids. The germline CDR1 and CDR2 sequences are SGHNT and YYREEE (reference sequence). V dropped 4 bases and J dropped 2 bases, with 13 bases sitting between them. CDR3 sequence reads: CASSLQGRPYNEQFF. The CDR3 nucleotides are TGTGCCAGCAGCCTGCAGGGGCGTCCCTACAATGAGCAGTTCTTC.

The rearrangement uses TRBV6-5 and TRBJ2-1; TRBD2 is a possible D gene (5 bases). Trimming left V 1 base short and J 2 bases short, with 12 bases between. The germline V gene has CDR1 MNHEY and CDR2 SVGAGI. The CDR3 length is 16 residues. CDR3 sequence (DNA): TGTGCCAGCAGTTACTTCCGCGGTAGCGCCTACAATGAGCAGTTCTTC. Protein sequence: CASSYFRGSAYNEQFF.

The gene calls are TRBV7-9 and TRBJ1-3; TRBD1 aligns across 7 bases. Looked up from germline, CDR1 is SEHNR and CDR2 is FQNEAQ (reference sequence). The CDR3 covers 18 residues. V lost 5 bases, J lost 0 bases, and 13 bases stayed unmatched. Here the CDR3 DNA reads TGTGCCAGCAGCCCCCGTCTGGCAGGGGGGTCCTCTGGAAACACCATATATTTT. Amino acid sequence: CASSPRLAGGSSGNTIYF.

This rearrangement joins TRBV28 to TRBJ1-5, with D perhaps matching TRBD1 (5 bases). The germline gives CDR1 MDHEN, CDR2 SYDVKM. The CDR3 has 15 amino acids. Between the trimmed V and J ends, which lost 6 bases and 11 bases, there was a span of 23 bases. CDR3 amino acids: CASSHASREGEAQHF. CDR3 DNA sequence: TGTGCCAGCAGCCACGCCTCTCGGGAAGGGGAGGCCCAGCATTTT. Looking up the rest from reference TRBV28 and TRBJ1-5 gives the full variable domain: DVKVTQSSRYLVKRTGEKVFLECVQDMDHENMFWYRQDPGLGLRLIYFSYDVKMKEKGDIPEGYSVSREKKERFSLILESASTNQTSMYLCASSHASREGEAQHFGDGTRLSIL.

This rearrangement joins TRBV7-2 to TRBJ2-3; 11 bases fit TRBD1. The CDR3 extends over 16 amino acids. Per the germline V gene, CDR1 is SGHTA and CDR2 is FQGNSA. The V and J ends lost 5 bases and 4 bases, in that order; junction bases with no gene match: 8. CDR3 region: CASSPRTGGIADTQYF. As DNA, the CDR3 is TGTGCCAGCAGCCCTCGGACAGGGGGCATCGCAGATACGCAGTATTTT.

The V gene is TRBV7-3, the J gene TRBJ2-1; the match to TRBD1 covers 11 bases. This CDR3 is 15 amino acids long. Germline V gene data show CDR1 as SGHTA and CDR2 as FQGTGA. Germline trimming cut 0 bases from V and 6 bases from J; bases unmatched to any gene: 1. The DNA of the CDR3 is TGTGCCAGCAGCTTAACAGGGACAGGGGGCAATGAGCAGTTCTTC. This codes for CASSLTGTGGNEQFF. Combining the CDR3 with reference TRBV7-3 and TRBJ2-1 gives the whole variable domain GAGVSQTPSNKVTEKGKYVELRCDPISGHTALYWYRQSLGQGPEFLIYFQGTGAADDSGLPNDRFFAVRPEGSVSTLKIQRTERGDSAVYLCASSLTGTGGNEQFFGPGTRLTVL.

This chain uses TRBV24-1 with TRBJ2-2; the match to TRBD2 covers 10 bases. Germline loops: CDR1 KGHDR, CDR2 SFDVKD. The V and J ends lost 4 bases and 5 bases, in that order; junction bases with no gene match: 6. The CDR3 has 16 amino acids. The CDR3 DNA reads TGTGCCACCAGTGACCCTAGCGGGAGAGAGACCGGGGAGCTGTTTTTT. It yields the protein CATSDPSGRETGELFF.